This is a list of T cell receptor beta chains from one sample in a study of response to subunit inactivated influenza vaccine. TCRdb reanalysed the RT-PCR reads using MiXCR and keeps one entry per CDR3 protein. This sample has 450,000 to 600,000 distinct CDR3 sequences, with 7.6% found just once. The source material was PBMCs from blood, sampled roughly 24 months after vaccination. These receptors were obtained from a man between 50 and 70 years old who received an inactivated influenza vaccine. The CDR3 runs from the conserved cysteine through the conserved F or W. D genes are given only for firm matches. Not every row has a clone size; where given, it reads once, few, many or a size class.

D: TRBD2
V: TRBV25-1
J: TRBJ2-1
size: many
CDR3: CASSGGLAGISYNEQFF
DNA: TGTGCCAGCAGTGGGGGACTAGCGGGTATCTCCTACAATGAGCAGTTCTTC

D: TRBD1
V: TRBV4-3
J: TRBJ2-5
size: few
CDR3: CASSPNPDRVQTQYF
DNA: TGCGCCAGCAGCCCAAACCCGGACAGGGTTCAGACCCAGTACTTC

D: TRBD1
V: TRBV7-9
J: TRBJ1-2
size: few
CDR3: CASSVSGGSYTF
DNA: TGTGCCAGCAGCGTTTCAGGGGGGAGCTACACCTTC

D: .
V: TRBV19
J: TRBJ1-1
size: few
CDR3: CASSIAREAFF
DNA: TGTGCCAGTAGTATTGCCAGAGAAGCTTTCTTT

D: .
V: TRBV5-1
J: TRBJ2-1
size: many
CDR3: CASSLANHPAYNEQFF
DNA: TGCGCCAGCAGCTTGGCCAACCATCCCGCGTACAATGAGCAGTTCTTC

D: .
V: TRBV29-1
J: TRBJ2-5
size: few
CDR3: CSVVGSPGQETQYF
DNA: TGCAGCGTTGTTGGTAGCCCGGGGCAAGAGACCCAGTACTTC

D: TRBD2
V: TRBV25-1
J: TRBJ2-1
size: many
CDR3: CASRLTSEGEQFF
DNA: TGTGCCAGCCGTTTAACTAGCGAGGGTGAGCAGTTCTTC

D: .
V: TRBV7-8
J: TRBJ2-1
size: few
CDR3: CASTPLSSYNEQFF
DNA: TGTGCCAGCACCCCGCTTAGCTCCTACAATGAGCAGTTCTTC

D: .
V: TRBV25-1
J: TRBJ2-1
size: many
CDR3: CASSEYNNEQFF
DNA: TGTGCCAGCAGTGAATACAACAATGAGCAGTTCTTC

D: TRBD1
V: TRBV6-2/TRBV6-3
J: TRBJ2-7
size: .
CDR3: CASSTRQGLHEQYF
DNA: TGTGCCAGCAGTACCAGACAGGGATTACACGAGCAGTACTTC

D: TRBD1
V: TRBV20-1
J: TRBJ2-1
size: many
CDR3: CSASGRGLKNEQFF
DNA: TGCAGTGCTAGCGGCAGGGGGCTAAAAAATGAGCAGTTCTTC

D: .
V: TRBV12-3/TRBV12-4
J: TRBJ2-4
size: many
CDR3: CASSLALADKNIQYF
DNA: TGTGCCAGCAGTTTGGCCCTAGCCGACAAAAACATTCAGTACTTC

D: TRBD1
V: TRBV7-2
J: TRBJ2-1
size: many
CDR3: CASSLGTGGLGNEQFF
DNA: TGTGCCAGCAGCTTGGGGACAGGGGGCTTGGGGAATGAGCAGTTCTTC

D: TRBD1
V: TRBV12-3/TRBV12-4
J: TRBJ2-7
size: few
CDR3: CASSTPGQGIYEQYF
DNA: TGTGCCAGCAGCACACCGGGACAGGGGATATACGAGCAGTACTTC

D: .
V: TRBV2
J: TRBJ2-1
size: .
CDR3: CASASIYEQFF
DNA: TGTGCCTCAGCGTCGATATATGAGCAGTTCTTC

D: .
V: TRBV20-1
J: TRBJ2-1
size: .
CDR3: CSARPQERAREQFF
DNA: TGCAGTGCTAGACCCCAAGAGCGGGCCCGAGAGCAGTTCTTC

D: .
V: TRBV25-1
J: TRBJ2-5
size: .
CDR3: CASSPQGLHHQETQYF
DNA: TGTGCCAGCAGTCCCCAAGGGCTCCATCACCAAGAGACCCAGTACTTC

D: TRBD1
V: TRBV6-5
J: TRBJ2-3
size: .
CDR3: CASSYGQGLAPNTDTQYF
DNA: TGTGCCAGCAGTTACGGACAGGGTTTGGCGCCTAACACAGATACGCAGTATTTT

D: TRBD2
V: TRBV29-1
J: TRBJ2-5
size: .
CDR3: CSADGLAGPTQETQYF
DNA: TGCAGCGCCGACGGCCTAGCGGGCCCAACTCAAGAGACCCAGTACTTC

D: .
V: TRBV28
J: TRBJ2-3
size: many
CDR3: CASIPLTRDTQYF
DNA: TGTGCCAGCATCCCGCTAACGCGAGATACGCAGTATTTT

D: TRBD1
V: TRBV18
J: TRBJ2-7
size: .
CDR3: CASSPLGTGIPYEQYF
DNA: TGTGCCAGCTCACCCCTCGGGACAGGGATACCCTACGAGCAGTACTTC

D: .
V: TRBV12-3/TRBV12-4
J: TRBJ1-2
size: .
CDR3: CASSLPGGAGYTF
DNA: TGTGCCAGCAGTTTACCGGGGGGCGCAGGCTACACCTTC

D: .
V: TRBV6-2/TRBV6-3
J: TRBJ2-7
size: many
CDR3: CASSYWGTYEQYF
DNA: TGTGCCAGCAGTTACTGGGGAACCTACGAGCAGTACTTC

D: .
V: TRBV10-2
J: TRBJ1-1
size: many
CDR3: CASSESSSQNTEAFF
DNA: TGCGCCAGCAGTGAGTCGTCTTCCCAGAACACTGAAGCTTTCTTT

D: .
V: TRBV6-5
J: TRBJ2-1
size: .
CDR3: CASSYSNARDEQFF
DNA: TGTGCCAGCAGTTACTCGAACGCGAGGGATGAGCAGTTCTTC

D: TRBD1
V: TRBV6-5
J: TRBJ1-1
size: .
CDR3: CASSYSRGRTEAFF
DNA: TGTGCCAGCAGTTACTCGAGGGGGCGGACTGAAGCTTTCTTT

D: .
V: TRBV7-8
J: TRBJ2-7
size: many
CDR3: CASSLGTPGEQYF
DNA: TGTGCCAGCAGCTTAGGCACCCCTGGGGAGCAGTACTTC

D: TRBD1
V: TRBV6-5
J: TRBJ1-1
size: few
CDR3: CASSNRQGLYEAFF
DNA: TGTGCCAGCAGTAACCGACAGGGGTTATATGAAGCTTTCTTT

D: .
V: TRBV5-5
J: TRBJ2-7
size: .
CDR3: CASSGSSSGSYEQYF
DNA: TGTGCCAGCAGCGGTTCTTCCTCCGGATCCTACGAGCAGTACTTC

D: .
V: TRBV7-9
J: TRBJ2-7
size: .
CDR3: CASSLAGRWVDEQYF
DNA: TGTGCCAGCAGCTTAGCGGGGCGATGGGTAGATGAGCAGTACTTC

D: TRBD1
V: TRBV11-1
J: TRBJ2-1
size: few
CDR3: CASSSLPGQGFTARAYNEQFF
DNA: TGTGCCAGCAGCTCGTTACCGGGACAGGGTTTTACAGCCCGTGCGTACAATGAGCAGTTCTTC

D: .
V: TRBV10-2
J: TRBJ1-6
size: .
CDR3: CASSELGATYNSPLHF
DNA: TGCGCCAGCAGTGAGCTGGGGGCCACCTATAATTCACCCCTCCACTTT

D: TRBD1
V: TRBV2
J: TRBJ2-5
size: once
CDR3: CASSWDRAQETQYF
DNA: TGTGCCAGCAGTTGGGACAGGGCGCAAGAGACCCAGTACTTC

D: .
V: TRBV6-2/TRBV6-3
J: TRBJ1-2
size: .
CDR3: CASSYKTGYGYTF
DNA: TGTGCCAGCAGTTACAAGACAGGTTATGGCTACACCTTC

D: .
V: TRBV5-6
J: TRBJ1-5
size: many
CDR3: CASSLRGNSNQPQHF
DNA: TGTGCCAGCAGCTTGAGGGGGAATAGCAATCAGCCCCAGCATTTT

D: .
V: TRBV4-2
J: TRBJ2-3
size: few
CDR3: CASSQAISLEQYF
DNA: TGTGCCAGCAGCCAAGCCATCTCCCTAGAGCAGTATTTT

D: .
V: TRBV20-1
J: TRBJ2-7
size: .
CDR3: CSASTGSGSYEQYF
DNA: TGCAGTGCTTCGACTGGTTCGGGGTCTTACGAGCAGTACTTC

D: .
V: TRBV12-3/TRBV12-4
J: TRBJ1-3
size: many
CDR3: CASSPFLGNTIYF
DNA: TGTGCCAGCAGTCCCTTTCTTGGAAACACCATATATTTT

D: .
V: TRBV29-1
J: TRBJ2-5
size: few
CDR3: CSVEDHQGRETQYF
DNA: TGCAGCGTTGAAGATCATCAGGGTCGGGAGACCCAGTACTTC

D: .
V: TRBV12-3/TRBV12-4
J: TRBJ2-7
size: .
CDR3: CAISPVGLNYEQYF
DNA: TGTGCCATCAGCCCGGTGGGACTGAACTACGAGCAGTACTTC

D: TRBD1
V: TRBV9
J: TRBJ2-1
size: few
CDR3: CASSAPQQGKTYNEQFF
DNA: TGTGCCAGCAGCGCCCCACAACAGGGGAAAACCTACAATGAGCAGTTCTTC

D: TRBD1
V: TRBV18
J: TRBJ1-2
size: .
CDR3: CASSPGQEYGYTF
DNA: TGTGCCAGCTCACCGGGACAGGAGTATGGCTACACCTTC

D: .
V: TRBV5-1
J: TRBJ2-3
size: few
CDR3: CASSSTWAQYF
DNA: TGCGCCAGCAGCTCCACGTGGGCGCAGTATTTT

D: .
V: TRBV7-9
J: TRBJ1-4
size: .
CDR3: CASSLGVAGEKLFF
DNA: TGTGCCAGCAGCTTAGGAGTAGCGGGGGAAAAACTGTTTTTT

D: .
V: TRBV20-1
J: TRBJ1-2
size: few
CDR3: CAQDGYTF
DNA: TGCGCCCAGGATGGCTACACCTTC

D: .
V: TRBV3-1
J: TRBJ2-3
size: many
CDR3: CASSRAGTLSTDTQYF
DNA: TGTGCCAGCAGCCGGGCCGGGACCCTTAGCACAGATACGCAGTATTTT

D: TRBD2
V: TRBV4-2
J: TRBJ2-5
size: few
CDR3: CASSQESGRGEETQYF
DNA: TGTGCCAGCAGCCAAGAAAGCGGGAGGGGTGAAGAGACCCAGTACTTC

D: .
V: TRBV12-3/TRBV12-4
J: TRBJ1-5
size: few
CDR3: CASSLWGGNQPQHF
DNA: TGTGCCAGCAGTTTATGGGGGGGCAATCAGCCCCAGCATTTT

D: TRBD2
V: TRBV6-4
J: TRBJ2-1
size: many
CDR3: CASSPRWGLAPLSSYNEQFF
DNA: TGTGCCAGCAGCCCGCGGTGGGGACTAGCGCCGCTTAGCTCCTACAATGAGCAGTTCTTC

D: .
V: TRBV4-2
J: TRBJ2-2
size: many
CDR3: CASSQGGVNTGELFF
DNA: TGTGCCAGCAGCCAGGGGGGAGTGAACACCGGGGAGCTGTTTTTT

D: .
V: TRBV30
J: TRBJ1-2
size: few
CDR3: CAWSVYGAGYTF
DNA: TGTGCCTGGAGTGTATACGGGGCTGGCTACACCTTC

D: .
V: TRBV6-5
J: TRBJ2-7
size: many
CDR3: CASSYEGSSYEQYF
DNA: TGTGCCAGCAGTTACGAAGGAAGCTCCTACGAGCAGTACTTC

D: TRBD1
V: TRBV7-2
J: TRBJ1-6
size: .
CDR3: CASSLGQGGGSPLHF
DNA: TGTGCCAGCAGCTTAGGACAGGGAGGCGGCTCACCCCTCCACTTT

D: .
V: TRBV12-3/TRBV12-4
J: TRBJ2-1
size: few
CDR3: CASTSLQGYSYNEQFF
DNA: TGTGCCAGCACCTCCCTTCAGGGGTACTCCTACAATGAGCAGTTCTTC

D: TRBD2
V: TRBV20-1
J: TRBJ2-1
size: .
CDR3: CSARDWAGLAGVREQFF
DNA: TGCAGTGCTAGAGATTGGGCTGGACTAGCGGGAGTTCGTGAGCAGTTCTTC